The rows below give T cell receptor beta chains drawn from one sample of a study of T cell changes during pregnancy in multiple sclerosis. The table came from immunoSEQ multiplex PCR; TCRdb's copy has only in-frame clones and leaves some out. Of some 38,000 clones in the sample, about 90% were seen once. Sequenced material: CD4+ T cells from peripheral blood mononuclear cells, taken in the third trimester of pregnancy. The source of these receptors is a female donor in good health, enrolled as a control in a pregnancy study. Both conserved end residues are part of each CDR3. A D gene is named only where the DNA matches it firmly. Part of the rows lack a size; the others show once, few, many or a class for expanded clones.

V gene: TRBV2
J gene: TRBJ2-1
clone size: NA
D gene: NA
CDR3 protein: CASSREGEQFF
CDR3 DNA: TGTGCCAGCAGCAGGGAAGGTGAGCAGTTCTTC

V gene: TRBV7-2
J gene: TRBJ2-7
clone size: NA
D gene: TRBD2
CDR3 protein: CASSLGSSGSVYEQYF
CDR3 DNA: TGTGCCAGCAGCTTAGGATCTAGCGGGAGCGTTTACGAGCAGTACTTC

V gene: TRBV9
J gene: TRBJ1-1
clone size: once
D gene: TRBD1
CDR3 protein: CASSARGVVSGQGVGTEAFF
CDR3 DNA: TGTGCCAGCAGCGCCCGCGGGGTCGTTTCGGGACAGGGGGTGGGCACTGAAGCTTTCTTT

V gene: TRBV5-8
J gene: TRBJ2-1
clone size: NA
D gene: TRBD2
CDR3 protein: CASSTSGGLAVSHEQFF
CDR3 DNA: TGTGCCAGCAGCACGTCAGGGGGACTAGCGGTCTCGCATGAGCAGTTCTTC

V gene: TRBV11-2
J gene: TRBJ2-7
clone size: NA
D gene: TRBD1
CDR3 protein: CASSSDRGIYEQYF
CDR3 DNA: TGTGCCAGCAGCTCGGACAGGGGGATTTACGAGCAGTACTTC

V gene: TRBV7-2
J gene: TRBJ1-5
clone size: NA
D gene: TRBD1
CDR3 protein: CASSLDRGPNQPQHF
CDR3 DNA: TGTGCCAGCAGCTTAGACAGGGGGCCCAATCAGCCCCAGCATTTT

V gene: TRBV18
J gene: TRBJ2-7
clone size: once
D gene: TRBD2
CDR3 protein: CASSSSIPGTSGSSYEQYF
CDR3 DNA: TGTGCCAGCTCATCGAGCATTCCCGGGACTAGCGGGAGCTCCTACGAGCAGTACTTC

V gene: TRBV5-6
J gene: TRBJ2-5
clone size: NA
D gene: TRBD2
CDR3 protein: CASSLASRGDLQETQYF
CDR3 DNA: TGTGCCAGCAGCTTGGCCTCGCGGGGGGACCTCCAAGAGACCCAGTACTTC

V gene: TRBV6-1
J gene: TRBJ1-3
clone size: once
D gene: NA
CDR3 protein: CASSESFSGNTIYF
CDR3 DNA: TGTGCCAGCAGTGAATCCTTCTCTGGAAACACCATATATTTT

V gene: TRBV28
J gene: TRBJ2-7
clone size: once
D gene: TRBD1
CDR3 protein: CASSSGQGVSEQYF
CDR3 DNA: TGTGCCAGCAGTTCGGGACAGGGGGTCAGCGAGCAGTACTTC

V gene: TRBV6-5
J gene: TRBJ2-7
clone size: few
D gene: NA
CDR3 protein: CASSPGWDTSYEQYF
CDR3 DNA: TGTGCCAGCAGTCCCGGGTGGGACACCTCCTACGAGCAGTACTTC

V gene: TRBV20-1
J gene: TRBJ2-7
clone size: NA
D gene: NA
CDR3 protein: CSARDNYEQYF
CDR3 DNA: TGCAGTGCACGGGACAACTACGAGCAGTACTTC

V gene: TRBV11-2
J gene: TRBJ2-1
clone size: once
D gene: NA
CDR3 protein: CASSERAKGATNYNEQFF
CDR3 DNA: TGTGCCAGCAGCGAACGGGCGAAGGGAGCTACTAACTACAATGAGCAGTTCTTC

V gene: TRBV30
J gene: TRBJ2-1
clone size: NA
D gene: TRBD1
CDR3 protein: CAWSGNRGLYNEQFF
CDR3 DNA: TGTGCCTGGAGCGGGAACAGGGGCCTCTACAATGAGCAGTTCTTC

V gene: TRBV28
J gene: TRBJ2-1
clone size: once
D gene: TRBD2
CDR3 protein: CASSFRAGVYNEQFF
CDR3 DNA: TGTGCCAGCAGTTTTCGGGCGGGAGTCTACAATGAGCAGTTCTTC

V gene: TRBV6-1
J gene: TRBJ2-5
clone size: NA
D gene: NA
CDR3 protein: CASSEARNWRYETQYF
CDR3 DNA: TGTGCCAGCAGTGAAGCAAGGAACTGGAGGTACGAGACCCAGTACTTC

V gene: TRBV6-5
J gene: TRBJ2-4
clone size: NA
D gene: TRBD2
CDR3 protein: CASSQGTSGWNIQYF
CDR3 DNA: TGTGCCAGCAGTCAAGGGACTAGCGGATGGAACATTCAGTACTTC

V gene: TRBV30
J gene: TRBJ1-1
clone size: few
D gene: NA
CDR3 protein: CAWKGSVNTEAFF
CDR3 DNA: TGTGCCTGGAAGGGGTCGGTGAACACTGAAGCTTTCTTT

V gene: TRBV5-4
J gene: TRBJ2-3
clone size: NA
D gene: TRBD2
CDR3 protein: CASSTRLAGNTDTQYF
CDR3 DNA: TGTGCCAGCAGCACAAGACTAGCGGGGAACACAGATACGCAGTATTTT

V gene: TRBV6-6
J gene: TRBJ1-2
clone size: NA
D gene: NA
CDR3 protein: CASSPGQTNYGYTF
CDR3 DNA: TGTGCCAGCAGTCCCGGACAGACTAACTATGGCTACACCTTC

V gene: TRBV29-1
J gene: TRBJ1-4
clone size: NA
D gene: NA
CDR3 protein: CSAEAPEGEKLFF
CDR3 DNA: TGCAGCGCCGAGGCCCCCGAAGGTGAAAAACTGTTTTTT

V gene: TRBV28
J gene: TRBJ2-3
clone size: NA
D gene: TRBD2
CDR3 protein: CASRRGGSTDTQYF
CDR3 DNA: TGTGCCAGCAGACGGGGAGGGAGCACAGATACGCAGTATTTT

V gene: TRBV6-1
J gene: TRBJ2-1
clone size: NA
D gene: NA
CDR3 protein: CAIGYGEPYNEQFF
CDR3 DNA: TGTGCCATTGGGTACGGGGAGCCCTACAATGAGCAGTTCTTC

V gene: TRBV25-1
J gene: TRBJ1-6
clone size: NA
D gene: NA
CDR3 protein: CASSGGPGTPLHF
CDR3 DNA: TGTGCCAGCAGTGGAGGTCCCGGTACACCCCTCCACTTT

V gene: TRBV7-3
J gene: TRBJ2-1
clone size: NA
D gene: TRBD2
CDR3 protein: CASSLTSYAGGKYNEQFF
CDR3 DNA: TGTGCCAGCAGCTTAACTTCATATGCGGGGGGCAAATACAATGAGCAGTTCTTC

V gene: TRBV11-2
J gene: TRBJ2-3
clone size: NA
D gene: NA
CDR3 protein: CASSLQILGTDTQYF
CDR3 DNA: TGTGCCAGCAGCTTACAGATCCTAGGCACAGATACGCAGTATTTT

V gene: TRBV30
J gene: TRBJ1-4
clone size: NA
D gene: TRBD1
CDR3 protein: CAWAKGAGGEKLFF
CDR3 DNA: TGTGCCTGGGCTAAGGGGGCAGGCGGGGAAAAACTGTTTTTT

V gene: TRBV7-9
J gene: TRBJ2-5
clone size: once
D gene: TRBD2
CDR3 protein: CASSPALRGGQETQYF
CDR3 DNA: TGTGCCAGCAGCCCGGCTCTGCGGGGGGGACAAGAGACCCAGTACTTC

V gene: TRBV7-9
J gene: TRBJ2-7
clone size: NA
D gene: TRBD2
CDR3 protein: CAAGGTAYEQYF
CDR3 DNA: TGTGCCGCGGGGGGTACGGCCTACGAGCAGTACTTC

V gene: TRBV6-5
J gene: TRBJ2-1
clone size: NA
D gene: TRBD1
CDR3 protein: CASNYAGQGNNEQFF
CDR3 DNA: TGTGCCAGCAACTACGCGGGACAGGGGAACAATGAGCAGTTCTTC

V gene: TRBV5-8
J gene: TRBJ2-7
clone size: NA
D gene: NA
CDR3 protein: CASSLYTNSYEQYF
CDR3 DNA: TGTGCCAGCAGCTTATATACAAACTCCTACGAGCAGTACTTC

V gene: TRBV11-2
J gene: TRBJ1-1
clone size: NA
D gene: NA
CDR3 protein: CASSSRGSHSMNTEAFF
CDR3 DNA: TGTGCCAGCAGCTCTAGGGGGAGTCACAGCATGAACACTGAAGCTTTCTTT

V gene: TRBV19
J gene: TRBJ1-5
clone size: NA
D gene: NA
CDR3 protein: CASSPIDGGFGRQPQHF
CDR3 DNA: TGTGCCAGTAGTCCAATCGATGGAGGCTTCGGCCGTCAGCCCCAGCATTTT

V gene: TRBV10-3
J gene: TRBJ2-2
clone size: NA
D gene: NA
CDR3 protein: CAIGSSGELFF
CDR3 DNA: TGTGCCATCGGGAGCAGCGGGGAGCTGTTTTTT

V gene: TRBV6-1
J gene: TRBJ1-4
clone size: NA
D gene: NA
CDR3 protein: CASTPAQGTNEKLFF
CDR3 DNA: TGTGCCAGCACCCCAGCGCAGGGGACTAATGAAAAACTGTTTTTT

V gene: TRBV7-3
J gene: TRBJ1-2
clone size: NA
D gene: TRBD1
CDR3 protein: CASSPTGGRDGYTF
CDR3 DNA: TGTGCCAGCAGCCCGACAGGGGGCCGGGATGGCTACACCTTC

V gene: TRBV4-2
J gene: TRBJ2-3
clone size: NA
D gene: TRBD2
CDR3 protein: CASSQDTASGGQDTQYF
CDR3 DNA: TGTGCCAGCAGCCAAGATACGGCTAGCGGGGGGCAAGATACGCAGTATTTT

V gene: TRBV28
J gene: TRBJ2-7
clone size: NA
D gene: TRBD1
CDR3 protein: CASSRTGGPYEQYF
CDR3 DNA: TGTGCCAGCTCGAGGACAGGGGGTCCCTACGAGCAGTACTTC

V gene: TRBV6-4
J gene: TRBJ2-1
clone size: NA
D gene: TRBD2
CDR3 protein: CASSRGLAGGLNEQFF
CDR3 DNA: TGTGCCAGCAGCCGAGGACTAGCGGGGGGGCTGAATGAGCAGTTCTTC

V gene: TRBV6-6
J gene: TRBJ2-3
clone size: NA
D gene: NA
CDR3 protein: CASSYGSQGGTDTQYF
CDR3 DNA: TGTGCCAGCAGTTACGGGTCTCAAGGGGGCACAGATACGCAGTATTTT

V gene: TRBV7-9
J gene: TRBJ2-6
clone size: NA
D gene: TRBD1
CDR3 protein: CASSLQGADGANVLTF
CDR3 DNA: TGTGCCAGCAGCTTACAGGGGGCGGATGGGGCCAACGTCCTGACTTTC

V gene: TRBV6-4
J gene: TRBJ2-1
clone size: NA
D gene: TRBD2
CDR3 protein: CASSAFPLAGGSYNEQFF
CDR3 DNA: TGTGCCAGCAGTGCCTTCCCATTAGCGGGGGGCTCCTACAATGAGCAGTTCTTC

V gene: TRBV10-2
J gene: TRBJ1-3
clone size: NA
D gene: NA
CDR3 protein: CASSEVGFSGNTIYF
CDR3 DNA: TGCGCCAGCAGTGAAGTCGGGTTCTCTGGAAACACCATATATTTT

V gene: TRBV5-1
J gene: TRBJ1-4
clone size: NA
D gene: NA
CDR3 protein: CASSLKGDLGDEKLFF
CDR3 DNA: TGCGCCAGCAGTCTAAAGGGGGACCTTGGGGATGAAAAACTGTTTTTT

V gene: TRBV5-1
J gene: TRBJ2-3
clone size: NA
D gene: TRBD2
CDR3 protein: CASSWMASGFTDTQYF
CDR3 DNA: TGCGCCAGCAGCTGGATGGCTAGCGGATTCACAGATACGCAGTATTTT